Listed below are T cell receptor beta chains from one sample, sequenced in a study of blood T cell repertoires in COVID-19. Data came from immunoSEQ multiplex PCR; TCRdb stores just in-frame clones and leaves some out. This table holds 200,000 to 250,000 clones, almost 85% found once. The specimen sequenced was peripheral blood. These receptors all come from a woman aged 80 or older with acute or convalescent COVID-19. CDR3s include the opening cysteine and the closing phenylalanine or tryptophan. The D gene is left open where the match is weak. Not all rows give a size; the values are once, few, many and, for expanded clones, a class.

J: TRBJ2-7; V: TRBV6-5; D: NA; size: NA; DNA: TGTGCCAGCAGTTACAGCCGGGCAGGGGTATCCAACGAGCAGTACTTC; CDR3: CASSYSRAGVSNEQYF
J: TRBJ1-3; V: TRBV28; D: NA; size: NA; DNA: TGTGCCAGCAGAAGCGGGCTGCAGGGAAACACCATATATTTT; CDR3: CASRSGLQGNTIYF
J: TRBJ2-7; V: TRBV6-2/TRBV6-3; D: TRBD2; size: NA; DNA: TGTGCCAGCAGTAGAACTAGCGGCGGCGGACACTACGAGCAGTACTTC; CDR3: CASSRTSGGGHYEQYF
J: TRBJ2-3; V: TRBV5-1; D: NA; size: NA; DNA: TGCGCCAGCAGCTTTCTGGCGGGAAGCACAGATACGCAGTATTTT; CDR3: CASSFLAGSTDTQYF
J: TRBJ2-5; V: TRBV5-4; D: TRBD1; size: NA; DNA: TGTGCCAGCAGCTCCGGGACAGGGACCAAGACCCAGTACTTC; CDR3: CASSSGTGTKTQYF
J: TRBJ2-6; V: TRBV5-1; D: TRBD1; size: NA; DNA: TGCGCCAGCAGCGCAACCGGGACAGAGAAATCGTCTGGGGCCAACGTCCTGACTTTC; CDR3: CASSATGTEKSSGANVLTF
J: TRBJ2-2; V: TRBV6-5; D: TRBD1; size: NA; DNA: TGTGCCAGCAACGGACAGGGTTTAACCGGGGAGCTGTTTTTT; CDR3: CASNGQGLTGELFF
J: TRBJ2-5; V: TRBV6-4; D: TRBD1; size: NA; DNA: TGTGCCAGCAGTGATAGGGGGCTCGAGACCCAGTACTTC; CDR3: CASSDRGLETQYF
J: TRBJ1-6; V: TRBV5-4; D: TRBD1; size: few; DNA: TGTGCCAGCAGCTTGGACAGGGGGCGAGGTAATTCACCCCTCCACTTT; CDR3: CASSLDRGRGNSPLHF
J: TRBJ1-5; V: TRBV7-9; D: TRBD1; size: NA; DNA: TGTGCCAGCAGCTTAGCCGGGACAGGGGGCCGGGAGCCCCAGCATTTT; CDR3: CASSLAGTGGREPQHF
J: TRBJ2-1; V: TRBV19; D: NA; size: NA; DNA: TGTGCCAGTACCCCCGTTAGCGGAGGGACCTACAATGAGCAGTTCTTC; CDR3: CASTPVSGGTYNEQFF
J: TRBJ2-1; V: TRBV2; D: NA; size: NA; DNA: TGTGCCAGCAGTGAAGCGCTGACATACAATGAGCAGTTCTTC; CDR3: CASSEALTYNEQFF
J: TRBJ1-2; V: TRBV4-2; D: TRBD1; size: few; DNA: TGTGCCAGCAGCCCCAACAGGGGAGACTATGGCTACACCTTC; CDR3: CASSPNRGDYGYTF
J: TRBJ2-7; V: TRBV7-2; D: TRBD1; size: NA; DNA: TGTGCCAGCAGCCCGGGACAGGGTAGGGGCGAGCAGTACTTC; CDR3: CASSPGQGRGEQYF
J: TRBJ2-1; V: TRBV2; D: TRBD2; size: NA; DNA: TGTGCCAGCAGTGACCCGGGAGGGGTTAATGAGCAGTTCTTC; CDR3: CASSDPGGVNEQFF
J: TRBJ2-2; V: TRBV7-2; D: TRBD2; size: NA; DNA: TGTGCCAGCAGCCTCATATCTTGGCGGGGGGCGGACACCGGGGAGCTGTTTTTT; CDR3: CASSLISWRGADTGELFF
J: TRBJ2-1; V: TRBV15; D: TRBD2; size: NA; DNA: TGTGCCACCAGCAGAGATTCGGGACTAGCGGGAGGCACCTCCTACAATGAGCAGTTCTTC; CDR3: CATSRDSGLAGGTSYNEQFF
J: TRBJ2-2; V: TRBV2; D: NA; size: NA; DNA: TGTGCCAGCAGTGTGCAGGAACAGACCGGGGAGCTGTTTTTT; CDR3: CASSVQEQTGELFF
J: TRBJ2-3; V: TRBV7-2; D: NA; size: NA; DNA: TGTGCCAGCAGTCTCGGGGGGCGTCCAGATACGCAGTATTTT; CDR3: CASSLGGRPDTQYF
J: TRBJ1-5; V: TRBV7-2; D: TRBD1; size: few; DNA: TGTGCCAGCAGCCTGGGGACAGGGGGGAATCAGCCCCAGCATTTT; CDR3: CASSLGTGGNQPQHF
J: TRBJ2-7; V: TRBV27; D: NA; size: NA; DNA: TGTGCCAGCAGTCACGGGAGCTCCTACGAGCAGTACTTC; CDR3: CASSHGSSYEQYF
J: TRBJ2-1; V: TRBV5-5; D: TRBD2; size: NA; DNA: TGTGCCAGCAGCCGCTGGACTAGCGGGTCGAACAATGAGCAGTTCTTC; CDR3: CASSRWTSGSNNEQFF
J: TRBJ2-1; V: TRBV5-1; D: NA; size: few; DNA: TGCGCCAGCAGCCAGAATCCGGGGTTGAGGGTGGACAATGAGCAGTTCTTC; CDR3: CASSQNPGLRVDNEQFF
J: TRBJ2-7; V: TRBV28; D: NA; size: NA; DNA: TGTGCCAGCAGTTTCACCGCGGGACAGACCTACGAGCAGTACTTC; CDR3: CASSFTAGQTYEQYF
J: TRBJ2-1; V: TRBV5-1; D: TRBD2; size: NA; DNA: TGCGCCAGCAGCTCGGGACTAGCGGGGGGAAATGAGCAGTTCTTC; CDR3: CASSSGLAGGNEQFF
J: TRBJ1-2; V: TRBV7-2; D: NA; size: once; DNA: TGTGCCAGCAGCTTAGCTACAGGGCAGGATGGCTACACCTTC; CDR3: CASSLATGQDGYTF
J: TRBJ2-5; V: TRBV12-3/TRBV12-4; D: TRBD2; size: NA; DNA: TGTGCCAGCATTCGGACTAGCGGAGAGACCCAGTACTTC; CDR3: CASIRTSGETQYF
J: TRBJ1-2; V: TRBV13; D: NA; size: NA; DNA: TGTGCCAGCGAGCGAAGCCAGGGGTTGTATGGCTACACCTTC; CDR3: CASERSQGLYGYTF
J: TRBJ2-1; V: TRBV11-2; D: TRBD2; size: NA; DNA: TGTGCCAGCAGGCTGGCGGGAGGCAACTACAATGAGCAGTTCTTC; CDR3: CASRLAGGNYNEQFF
J: TRBJ1-6; V: TRBV28; D: NA; size: NA; DNA: TGTGCCAGCAGTTTACCCCGTCAACAGGGTCGGTCACCCCTCCACTTT; CDR3: CASSLPRQQGRSPLHF
J: TRBJ2-1; V: TRBV9; D: TRBD2; size: NA; DNA: TGTGCCAGCAGCGTAGATCCAACTAGCGTCAACAATGAGCAGTTCTTC; CDR3: CASSVDPTSVNNEQFF
J: TRBJ1-6; V: TRBV3-1/TRBV3-2; D: TRBD1; size: once; DNA: TGTGCCAGCAGGCAGGGGACAGGATATAATTCACCCCTCCACTTT; CDR3: CASRQGTGYNSPLHF
J: TRBJ2-4; V: TRBV29-1; D: NA; size: NA; DNA: TGCAGCGTTGCTTTAACAGGGGCCAAAAACATTCAGTACTTC; CDR3: CSVALTGAKNIQYF
J: TRBJ1-2; V: TRBV7-9; D: NA; size: NA; DNA: TGTGCCAGCAGCACCTCGAAAGGGGAATATGGCTACACCTTC; CDR3: CASSTSKGEYGYTF
J: TRBJ1-6; V: TRBV6-2/TRBV6-3; D: TRBD1; size: NA; DNA: TGTGCCAGCAGTGCACTAAACCGGGACAGTAGAAATTCACCCCTCCACTTT; CDR3: CASSALNRDSRNSPLHF
J: TRBJ2-1; V: TRBV6-5; D: TRBD2; size: many; DNA: TGTGCCAGCAGTTACTGGGGACTAGCGGGAGGGCGTGAGCAGTTCTTC; CDR3: CASSYWGLAGGREQFF
J: TRBJ1-5; V: TRBV19; D: NA; size: NA; DNA: TGTGCCAGTAGTATAGTCCAGGTTAGCAATCAGCCCCAGCATTTT; CDR3: CASSIVQVSNQPQHF